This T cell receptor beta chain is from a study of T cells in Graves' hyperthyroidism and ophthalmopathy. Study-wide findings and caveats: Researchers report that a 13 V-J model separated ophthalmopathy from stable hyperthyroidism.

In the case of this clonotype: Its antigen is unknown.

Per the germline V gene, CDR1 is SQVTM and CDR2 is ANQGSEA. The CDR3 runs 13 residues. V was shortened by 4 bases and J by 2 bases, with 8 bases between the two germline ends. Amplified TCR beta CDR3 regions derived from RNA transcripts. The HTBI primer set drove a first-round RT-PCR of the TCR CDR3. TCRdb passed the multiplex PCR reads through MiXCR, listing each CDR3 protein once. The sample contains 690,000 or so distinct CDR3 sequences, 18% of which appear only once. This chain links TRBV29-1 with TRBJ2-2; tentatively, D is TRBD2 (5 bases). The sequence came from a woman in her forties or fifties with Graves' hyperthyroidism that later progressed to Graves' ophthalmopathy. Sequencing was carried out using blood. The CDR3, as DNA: TGCAGCGTTGTTAGGACTAACACCGGGGAGCTGTTTTTT. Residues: CSVVRTNTGELFF.